These 13 T cell receptor beta chains were sequenced from one sample in a study of shared T cell receptors in the human thymus. The protocol was immunoSEQ multiplex PCR, while the TCRdb copy is restricted to in-frame clones and leaves out a portion. The data hold about 500,000 clones, with approximately 80% observed a single time. These data also formed part of another study, on human thymus T cells.

Sequencing was done on a sample of thymocytes. These receptor sequences come from a boy under two years old with a congenital heart defect.

This clone came up once. The rearrangement joins TRBV2 to TRBJ2-7; the match to TRBD2 covers 7 bases. Looked up from germline, CDR1 is SNHLY and CDR2 is FYNNEI. V lost 3 bases to trimming and J lost 2 bases; unmatched junction nucleotides: 7. The CDR3 has 15 amino acids. The CDR3 loop reads CASSEGGRRTYEQYF. The CDR3 DNA is TGTGCCAGCAGTGAGGGGGGGAGGCGTACCTACGAGCAGTACTTC.

The chain is built from TRBV27 and TRBJ2-7; perhaps TRBD1 as D (6 bases). The CDR3 sequence is 15 residues long. Trimming cost V 6 bases and J 5 bases, with 20 bases left between them. Germline CDR1 is MNHEY and CDR2 is SMNVEV (reference sequence). The CDR3, as DNA: TGTGCCAGCAGACCCCCCCAGGGGAAACCTAACGAGCAGTACTTC. Encoded protein: CASRPPQGKPNEQYF.

This chain connects TRBV28 to TRBJ1-1, with D tentatively TRBD1 (5 bases). This CDR3 contains 12 residues. Germline V gene data show CDR1 as MDHEN and CDR2 as SYDVKM. The V end lost 4 bases, the J end lost 6 bases, and 9 bases lay between the germline ends. CDR3 residues: CASSSGLPEAFF. The DNA for the CDR3 is TGTGCCAGCAGTTCAGGGTTACCTGAAGCTTTCTTT.

CDR3 region: CATTQGAPEGYTF. DNA for the CDR3: TGTGCCACGACCCAGGGGGCTCCGGAAGGCTACACCTTC. This chain connects TRBV2 to TRBJ1-2; 8 nucleotides line up with TRBD1. V shed 10 bases, J shed 8 bases, and the junction held 12 bases outside the gene matches. The CDR3 totals 13 residues. Germline V lookup: CDR1 SNHLY, CDR2 FYNNEI. The whole variable domain, filled in from reference TRBV2 and TRBJ1-2, reads EPEVTQTPSHQVTQMGQEVILRCVPISNHLYFYWYRQILGQKVEFLVSFYNNEISEKSEIFDDQFSVERPDGSNFTLKIRSTKLEDSAMYFCATTQGAPEGYTFGSGTRLTVV.

V and J are TRBV7-2 and TRBJ1-5; 8 nucleotides match TRBD1. Germline V gene data show CDR1 as SGHTA and CDR2 as FQGNSA. The CDR3 is 17 residues long. J was trimmed by 4 bases and V by 2 bases; bases with no gene match: 10. CDR3 coding DNA: TGTGCCAGCAGCTTAATCCCGACAGGGGAAACTAATCAGCCCCAGCATTTT. This sequence encodes CASSLIPTGETNQPQHF. The whole variable domain, remainder taken from reference TRBV7-2 and TRBJ1-5, is GAGVSQSPSNKVTEKGKDVELRCDPISGHTALYWYRQSLGQGLEFLIYFQGNSAPDKSGLPSDRFSAERTGGSVSTLTIQRTQQEDSAVYLCASSLIPTGETNQPQHFGDGTRLSIL.

The V gene is TRBV27, the J gene TRBJ2-3, with 10 bases aligning to TRBD2. CDR3 size: 17 residues. The V segment lost 8 bases and the J segment 2 bases; nucleotides outside the gene matches: 13. Looked up from germline, CDR1 is MNHEY and CDR2 is SMNVEV (reference sequence). The chain's CDR3 is CASGKSAGTSATDTQYF. In DNA, the CDR3 is TGTGCCAGCGGAAAAAGCGCCGGGACTAGCGCCACAGATACGCAGTATTTT.

The chain links TRBV27 to TRBJ2-2; 10 bases align to TRBD1. The germline V gene encodes CDR1 MNHEY and CDR2 SMNVEV (reference sequence). Unmatched junction bases numbered 12, after V lost 3 bases and J lost 5 bases. The CDR3 contains 18 residues. The CDR3 nucleotides are TGTGCCAGCAGTTTGGGGGACCCCACGGGACAGGGGACCGGGGAGCTGTTTTTT. Encoded protein: CASSLGDPTGQGTGELFF.

The chain carries TRBV4-2 and TRBJ2-1; 7 nucleotides agree with TRBD2. J lost 3 bases, V lost 7 bases, and 12 bases had no gene match. The CDR3 sequence is 16 residues long. The germline CDR1 and CDR2 sequences are LGHNA and YNFKEQ. The chain's CDR3 is CASTLHTSADYNEQFF. CDR3 coding DNA: TGTGCCAGCACCCTCCATACTAGCGCGGACTACAATGAGCAGTTCTTC.

J is TRBJ2-3 and V is TRBV2; 10 bases agree with TRBD2. This CDR3 has 15 residues. Germline-derived CDR1 and CDR2 are SNHLY and FYNNEI. With V trimmed by 10 bases and J by 2 bases, 9 bases remained unmatched. The CDR3 DNA reads TGTGCCATCTTAGGACTAGCGGAGCACACAGATACGCAGTATTTT. Its translation is CAILGLAEHTDTQYF.

This clone was seen just once. The V gene is TRBV27, the J gene TRBJ2-6, with D uncertain. V lost 6 bases and J 0 bases, leaving 15 bases between the germline ends. Per the germline V gene, CDR1 is MNHEY and CDR2 is SMNVEV (reference sequence). The CDR3 is 17 residues long. The CDR3 protein is CASSPRGNPSGANVLTF. The CDR3 nucleotides are TGTGCCAGCAGCCCCCGCGGTAACCCCTCTGGGGCCAACGTCCTGACTTTC.

The V and J genes are TRBV4-3 and TRBJ2-2; a weak D match, TRBD1 (6 bases). There are 17 residues in the CDR3. The germline V gene has CDR1 LGHNA and CDR2 YSLEER. Trimming shortened V by 1 base and J by 2 bases, and 14 bases separated the two germline ends. CDR3 sequence (DNA): TGCGCCAGCAGCCAAGCGCCCGGACAGCACAACACCGGGGAGCTGTTTTTT. Translation: CASSQAPGQHNTGELFF.

There are a few counts of this clone. This chain links TRBV6-6 with TRBJ1-2, with 7 nucleotides matching TRBD1. Germline CDR1 and CDR2: MNHNY and SVGAGI (reference sequence). The CDR3 length is 16 residues. Germline trimming cut 6 bases from V and 6 bases from J; bases unmatched to any gene: 16. CDR3 protein: CASSSARQGGRDGYTF. In DNA form, the CDR3 reads TGTGCCAGCAGCTCCGCCCGACAGGGTGGTAGAGATGGCTACACCTTC.

This clone was seen once. The chain combines TRBV25-1 with TRBJ2-2, with a weak D call TRBD1 (6 bases). Germline lookup yields CDR1 MGHDK and CDR2 SYGVNS. V was shortened by 6 bases and J by 5 bases, with 16 bases between the two germline ends. The CDR3 runs 15 residues. CDR3 nucleotides: TGTGCCAGCAGGGGGCCCCGACAGGAGACCGGGGAGCTGTTTTTT. It encodes CASRGPRQETGELFF.